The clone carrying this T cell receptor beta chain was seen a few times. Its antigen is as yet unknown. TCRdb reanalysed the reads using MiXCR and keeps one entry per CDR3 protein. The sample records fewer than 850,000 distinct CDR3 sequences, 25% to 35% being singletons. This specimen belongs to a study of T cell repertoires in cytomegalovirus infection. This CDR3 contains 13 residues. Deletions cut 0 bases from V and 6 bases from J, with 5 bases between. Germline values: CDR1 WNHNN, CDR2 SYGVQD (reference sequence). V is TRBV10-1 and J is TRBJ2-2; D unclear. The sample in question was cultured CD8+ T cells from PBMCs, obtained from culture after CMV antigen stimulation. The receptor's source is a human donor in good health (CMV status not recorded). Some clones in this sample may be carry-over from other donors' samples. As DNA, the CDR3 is TGCGCCAGCAGTGAGTCGCGCGCCGGGGAGCTGTTTTTT. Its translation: CASSESRAGELFF.